Listed below are T cell receptor beta chains from one sample, sequenced in a study of blood T cells in healthy people across ages. TCRdb itself ran the 5' RACE reads through MiXCR, one entry per CDR3 protein. Among about 1.8 million distinct CDR3 sequences listed, just under 50% were seen once. Sequenced material: blood. These receptors all stem from a middle-aged woman in good health. CDR3s include the opening cysteine and the closing phenylalanine or tryptophan. D genes are given only for firm matches. Some rows have no size entry. The others give once, few or many, or a class for an expanded clone.

V: TRBV14; size: -; D: -; J: TRBJ2-1; DNA: TGTGCCAGCAGCCTTAGACAGACTAGCTCCTACAATGAGCAGTTCTTC; CDR3: CASSLRQTSSYNEQFF
V: TRBV12-3/TRBV12-4; size: few; D: -; J: TRBJ1-5; DNA: TGTGCCAGCAGTCCTTCGAACAATCAGCCCCAGCATTTT; CDR3: CASSPSNNQPQHF
V: TRBV6-6; size: few; D: TRBD2; J: TRBJ2-3; DNA: TGTGCCAGCAGCCAAAGCGGGGGAAACACAGATACGCAGTATTTT; CDR3: CASSQSGGNTDTQYF
V: TRBV4-1; size: -; D: -; J: TRBJ1-5; DNA: TGCGCCAGCAGCCAAGAAGGGCGACCCGGGGAGCGGCCCCAGCATTTT; CDR3: CASSQEGRPGERPQHF
V: TRBV10-3; size: -; D: TRBD1; J: TRBJ1-2; DNA: TGTGCCATCAGTGAGTCAGGGGGCGCCGGGAGTGGCTACACCTTC; CDR3: CAISESGGAGSGYTF
V: TRBV7-7; size: -; D: -; J: TRBJ2-5; DNA: TGTGCTAGCAGCTTAGTACCGGAGATAGAGACCCAGTACTTC; CDR3: CASSLVPEIETQYF
V: TRBV5-6; size: few; D: TRBD1; J: TRBJ2-3; DNA: TGTGCCAGCAGCTGGGGACAGACCGAGGGGACAGATACGCAGTATTTT; CDR3: CASSWGQTEGTDTQYF
V: TRBV20-1; size: -; D: TRBD2; J: TRBJ2-5; DNA: TGCAGTGCTGGCCAACTAGCGGGGGGGCGGGAGACCCAGTACTTC; CDR3: CSAGQLAGGRETQYF
V: TRBV5-1; size: -; D: -; J: TRBJ1-2; DNA: TGCGCCAGCAGCTTGTTAGGGGAGGACTATGGCTACACCTTC; CDR3: CASSLLGEDYGYTF
V: TRBV2; size: -; D: TRBD1; J: TRBJ2-1; DNA: TGTGCCAGCAAGGGACAGGGCAGCTACAATGAGCAGTTCTTC; CDR3: CASKGQGSYNEQFF
V: TRBV2; size: -; D: -; J: TRBJ2-1; DNA: TGTGCCAGCAGTGTTAATTACAGGCAGTACAATGAGCAGTTCTTC; CDR3: CASSVNYRQYNEQFF
V: TRBV7-6; size: -; D: -; J: TRBJ2-5; DNA: TGTGCCAGCAGCTTAACTGGGGTGGTCCAAGAGACCCAGTACTTC; CDR3: CASSLTGVVQETQYF
V: TRBV27; size: -; D: -; J: TRBJ1-2; DNA: TGTGCCAGCAGTCCGGCGATCAGGGTCGAGGGCTACACCTTC; CDR3: CASSPAIRVEGYTF
V: TRBV7-2; size: -; D: TRBD1; J: TRBJ1-2; DNA: TGTGCCAGCAGCAAAATGCGGGACAGGGGGGGTGGCTACACCTTC; CDR3: CASSKMRDRGGGYTF
V: TRBV5-1; size: -; D: -; J: TRBJ1-5; DNA: TGCGCCAGCGGCTTGGATACCAATCAGCCCCAGCATTTT; CDR3: CASGLDTNQPQHF
V: TRBV28; size: -; D: -; J: TRBJ1-6; DNA: TGTGCCAGCAGTCCCGAGGGACGGAGTCGGAATTCACCCCTCCACTTT; CDR3: CASSPEGRSRNSPLHF
V: TRBV27; size: -; D: -; J: TRBJ2-1; DNA: TGTGCCAGCAGTTTATCATGGGGCTACAATGAGCAGTTCTTC; CDR3: CASSLSWGYNEQFF
V: TRBV4-1; size: -; D: TRBD2; J: TRBJ2-1; DNA: TGCGCCAGCAGCCAAGAAAGCGGGGGGGTTCGAAATGAGCAGTTCTTC; CDR3: CASSQESGGVRNEQFF
V: TRBV5-1; size: -; D: -; J: TRBJ2-5; DNA: TGCGCCAGCACCCTGGGGCCAACCCAAGAGACCCAGTACTTC; CDR3: CASTLGPTQETQYF
V: TRBV9; size: -; D: -; J: TRBJ1-5; DNA: TGTGCCAGCAGCGTAGGCCGAGCCAATCAGCCCCAGCATTTT; CDR3: CASSVGRANQPQHF
V: TRBV12-3/TRBV12-4; size: few; D: TRBD2; J: TRBJ2-1; DNA: TGTGCCAGCAGTTTCGTAGGCGGGGGGAGCAATGAGCAGTTCTTC; CDR3: CASSFVGGGSNEQFF
V: TRBV11-2; size: -; D: -; J: TRBJ2-7; DNA: TGTGCCAGCAGCGTAGGAGGCAGGGTCGAGCAGTACTTC; CDR3: CASSVGGRVEQYF
V: TRBV4-3; size: -; D: TRBD2; J: TRBJ2-1; DNA: TGCGCCAGCAGCCAAGAACGAGGGCGGGGGGGCCAGATTTCATACAATGAGCAGTTCTTC; CDR3: CASSQERGRGGQISYNEQFF
V: TRBV28; size: few; D: TRBD2; J: TRBJ2-5; DNA: TGTGCCAGCACCATAGCGGGGAACCAAGAGACCCAGTACTTC; CDR3: CASTIAGNQETQYF
V: TRBV12-3/TRBV12-4; size: few; D: TRBD2; J: TRBJ2-5; DNA: TGTGCCAGCAGTCAAAGCGGGGGGCCAGAGACCCAGTACTTC; CDR3: CASSQSGGPETQYF
V: TRBV5-1; size: -; D: -; J: TRBJ2-5; DNA: TGCGCCAGCAGCTTGATGACAGGGAGGAGCGGAGGCGAGACCCAGTACTTC; CDR3: CASSLMTGRSGGETQYF
V: TRBV4-3; size: once; D: TRBD2; J: TRBJ2-3; DNA: TGCGCCAGCAGCCAAGATTGGGGTAGCGGGGGCCCCCCCGGCACAGATACGCAGTATTTT; CDR3: CASSQDWGSGGPPGTDTQYF
V: TRBV6-5; size: few; D: -; J: TRBJ2-4; DNA: TGTGCCAGCAGCAACTCCGCCCAGGGTTTTGTCAAAAACATTCAGTACTTC; CDR3: CASSNSAQGFVKNIQYF
V: TRBV7-9; size: -; D: -; J: TRBJ1-2; DNA: TGTGCCAGCAGTTTTGACAGGATCGGTGGCTACACCTTC; CDR3: CASSFDRIGGYTF
V: TRBV29-1; size: -; D: -; J: TRBJ1-4; DNA: TGCAGCGTAGATGGGGGGCCCGACGAAAAACTGTTTTTT; CDR3: CSVDGGPDEKLFF
V: TRBV5-5; size: -; D: -; J: TRBJ2-5; DNA: TGTGCCAGCCAGCTTCGATTGCAGGGAGTGGAGCAGTACTTC; CDR3: CASQLRLQGVEQYF
V: TRBV27; size: -; D: TRBD1; J: TRBJ1-1; DNA: TGTGCCAGCAGGAGGGACAGGGCCACTGAAGCTTTCTTT; CDR3: CASRRDRATEAFF
V: TRBV4-3; size: -; D: -; J: TRBJ1-1; DNA: TGCGCCAGCAGCCAATCCGGGCCCTACACTGAAGCTTTCTTT; CDR3: CASSQSGPYTEAFF
V: TRBV7-2; size: -; D: TRBD1; J: TRBJ2-3; DNA: TGTGCCAGCAGCTTACATTTTATAGACAGGGTCAGCACAGATACGCAGTATTTT; CDR3: CASSLHFIDRVSTDTQYF
V: TRBV27; size: -; D: TRBD2; J: TRBJ2-7; DNA: TGTGCCAGCAGTCCGGGGGGACTACCTGAGCAGTACTTC; CDR3: CASSPGGLPEQYF
V: TRBV6-1; size: -; D: -; J: TRBJ1-5; DNA: TGTGCCAGCAGTGGTATGGTTTCCTGGGGAGCAGGGAAACCCCAGCATTTT; CDR3: CASSGMVSWGAGKPQHF
V: TRBV5-1; size: few; D: TRBD1; J: TRBJ2-5; DNA: TGCGCCAGCAGCACATCCGGGACAGGGGGTCAGGAGACCCAGTACTTC; CDR3: CASSTSGTGGQETQYF
V: TRBV3-1; size: -; D: -; J: TRBJ2-7; DNA: TGTGCCAGCAGCCAAGATCCTGCGGGACGAACAATTTACGAGCAGTACTTC; CDR3: CASSQDPAGRTIYEQYF
V: TRBV9; size: -; D: -; J: TRBJ1-5; DNA: TGTGCCAGCAGCGTAGGGGGCAGGTCAAATCAGCCCCAGCATTTT; CDR3: CASSVGGRSNQPQHF
V: TRBV28; size: few; D: -; J: TRBJ2-7; DNA: TGTGCCAGCAGTCAACCGGGGTATTCCTACGAGCAGTACTTC; CDR3: CASSQPGYSYEQYF
V: TRBV7-2; size: once; D: -; J: TRBJ2-3; DNA: TGTGCCAGCAGCCGCTACTCCCGGGATACGCAGTATTTT; CDR3: CASSRYSRDTQYF
V: TRBV7-9; size: -; D: -; J: TRBJ1-2; DNA: TGTGCCAGCAGCTTAGAGGCTACTAACTATGGCTACACCTTC; CDR3: CASSLEATNYGYTF
V: TRBV14; size: -; D: -; J: TRBJ1-1; DNA: TGTGCCAGCAGCCAAGACAGGAGGCCTGAAGCTTTCTTT; CDR3: CASSQDRRPEAFF
V: TRBV7-2; size: once; D: TRBD1; J: TRBJ1-5; DNA: TGTGCCAGCAGTCCCAGGGGGGGCAATGTGAATCAGCCCCAGCATTTT; CDR3: CASSPRGGNVNQPQHF
V: TRBV7-2; size: once; D: -; J: TRBJ2-5; DNA: TGTGCCAGCAGCCGTGTAACAGAGGCTCGGTTCGGGACCCAGTACTTC; CDR3: CASSRVTEARFGTQYF
V: TRBV11-2; size: -; D: TRBD1; J: TRBJ2-5; DNA: TGTGCCAGCAGCTCACCGGACAGGGTAGAGGTGACCCAGTACTTC; CDR3: CASSSPDRVEVTQYF
V: TRBV6-1; size: -; D: TRBD1; J: TRBJ2-1; DNA: TGTGCCAGCGGGACAGGGGGGCCTTTTGAGCAGTTCTTC; CDR3: CASGTGGPFEQFF
V: TRBV4-3; size: -; D: -; J: TRBJ2-7; DNA: TGCGCCAGCAGCCAAGAAGCTTACGGGACACCCTACGAGCAGTACTTC; CDR3: CASSQEAYGTPYEQYF
V: TRBV7-2; size: -; D: TRBD2; J: TRBJ2-1; DNA: TGTGCCAGCAGCTTAAGCACAGCGGGGGGGCCTAATCACAATGAGCAGTTCTTC; CDR3: CASSLSTAGGPNHNEQFF